The 8 T cell receptor beta chains below all came from one sample that was sequenced in a study of T cell repertoires in cytomegalovirus infection. The antigens of these receptors remain unknown. One entry per CDR3 protein results from TCRdb running MiXCR on the reads. This table holds about 110,000 distinct CDR3 sequences, 29% found once. This specimen consisted of CD8+ T cells from cultured PBMCs, obtained from culture after CMV antigen stimulation. These receptors originate from a human donor in good health (CMV status not recorded). Some clones in this sample may be carry-over from other donors' samples.

This clonotype was observed a handful of times. J is TRBJ2-1 and V is TRBV7-9, with D unresolved. In germline, CDR1 is SEHNR, CDR2 FQNEAQ (reference sequence). Trimming removed 4 bases from V and 5 bases from J, with 9 bases in between. This CDR3 spans 13 amino acids. CDR3 in DNA: TGTGCCAGCAGCTCCCCAAGTAACAATGAGCAGTTCTTC. It specifies CASSSPSNNEQFF.

In its sample, this clonotype was seen once. This rearrangement joins TRBV2 to TRBJ1-5; 10 nucleotides match TRBD1. The V segment lost 3 bases and the J segment 2 bases; nucleotides outside the gene matches: 13. Germline CDR1 SNHLY, CDR2 FYNNEI. The CDR3 length is 19 residues. The CDR3 region is CASSDPEDRGGFGNQPQHF. The CDR3 DNA reads as TGTGCCAGCAGTGACCCTGAGGACAGGGGGGGGTTCGGCAATCAGCCCCAGCATTTT.

This clonotype was detected many times. This chain uses TRBV7-6 with TRBJ2-2; D might be TRBD2 (6 bases). The V gene's germline CDR1 is SGHVS and CDR2 FNYEAQ. This CDR3 comprises 14 residues. The V gene lost 6 bases and the J gene lost 2 bases, with 10 bases spanning the gap. CDR3 nucleotide sequence: TGTGCCAGCAGTTGGGACTCTAACACCGGGGAGCTGTTTTTT. Translating it yields CASSWDSNTGELFF.

This clonotype has a handful of counts. The genes are TRBV20-1 and TRBJ1-3, with TRBD1 identical over 12 bases. V lost 5 bases, J lost 4 bases, and 9 bases stayed unmatched. The CDR3 sequence is 16 residues long. Germline V CDR1 and CDR2: DFQATT, SNEGSKA (reference sequence). CDR3 amino acids: CSALSGTGGFGNTIYF. For the CDR3, the DNA is TGCAGTGCTCTTTCCGGGACAGGGGGCTTCGGAAACACCATATATTTT.

The chain recombines TRBV20-1 with TRBJ1-1, with D tentatively TRBD1 (6 bases). The CDR3 sequence is 17 residues long. Trimming took off 3 bases at V and 1 base at J, with 21 bases between the two ends. Germline V gene sequence: CDR1 DFQATT, CDR2 SNEGSKA (reference sequence). Here the CDR3 reads CSARGALVTWPNTEAFF. CDR3 sequence (DNA): TGCAGTGCTAGGGGGGCCCTGGTGACGTGGCCGAACACTGAAGCTTTCTTT.

This clonotype was observed a single time. The V gene is TRBV3-1, the J gene TRBJ2-5, with TRBD2 matching over 7 bases. The germline CDR1 and CDR2 sequences are LGHDT and YNNKEL (reference sequence). V was clipped by 0 bases and J by 2 bases; unmatched bases: 12. The CDR3 is 18 residues long. CDR3: CASSQDLFGELAQETQYF. DNA for the CDR3: TGTGCCAGCAGCCAAGATCTTTTCGGGGAACTAGCGCAAGAGACCCAGTACTTC.

This clonotype was counted only a few times. The gene calls are TRBV2 and TRBJ2-7; D gene unclear. Trimming took off 4 bases at V and 0 bases at J, with 10 bases between the two ends. This CDR3 region has 14 residues. Germline V CDR1 and CDR2: SNHLY, FYNNEI. Here the CDR3 reads CASSVARSSYEQYF. In nucleotides, the CDR3 is TGTGCCAGCAGTGTTGCTCGTAGCTCCTACGAGCAGTACTTC.

The CDR3 loop is CASSSGWDEQFF. In DNA, the CDR3 is TGTGCCAGCAGCTCTGGGTGGGATGAGCAGTTCTTC. This chain connects TRBV7-4 to TRBJ2-1, with D hard to call. Germline lookup yields CDR1 SGHVT and CDR2 SQSDAQ. The CDR3 covers 12 residues. V was trimmed by 4 bases and J by 8 bases, leaving 9 bases between them. Full variable domain (remainder filled in from reference TRBV7-4 and TRBJ2-1): GAGVSQSPRYKVAKRGRDVALRCDSISGHVTLYWYRQTLGQGSEVLTYSQSDAQRDKSGRPSGRFSAERPERSVSTLKIQRTEQGDSAVYLCASSSGWDEQFFGPGTRLTVL.